These 11 T cell receptor beta chains came from one sample sequenced in a study of shared clonotypes between healthy human individuals (dated by TCRdb to 2018 to 2021). CD8 naive samples were obtained by positive selection for CCR7 among CD45RO-negative cells, yielding a CD45RA+CCR7+ population from which TemRA cells were excluded. Libraries were prepared through the immunoSEQ multiplex PCR assay. TCRdb mirrors the immuneACCESS table, restricted to in-frame sequences. Some clones are absent from its copies; in checked studies, under half trace to an unresolved V gene, and the reason for the others is unknown. The sample has about 2.1 million clones on record, roughly 91% of them singletons. The top ten constitute about 1.8% of the sample. Sequences were obtained from naive CD8+ T cells from PBMCs. The sample's cell subset or site label, in plain terms: CD45RA+CCR7+. The receptor set was obtained from a man aged 18 to 29 in good health. Some clones in this sample may be carry-over from other donors' samples.

The chain carries TRBV19 and TRBJ1-1; D not resolved. The ends were cut back, 8 bases at V and 1 base at J, with 8 bases in the middle. Germline CDR1 reads LNHDA; CDR2 reads SQIVND (reference sequence). CDR3 length: 12 amino acids. In DNA form, the CDR3 reads TGTGCCAGTGTTGGGGAGAACACTGAAGCTTTCTTT. Its translation is CASVGENTEAFF.

V usage is TRBV7-8 and J usage is TRBJ2-1; weak D call: TRBD2 (7 bases). The CDR3 extends over 13 amino acids. Germline lookup yields CDR1 SGHVS and CDR2 FQNEAQ. V was clipped by 4 bases and J by 9 bases, with 13 bases between them. In DNA form, the CDR3 reads TGTGCCAGCAGCTATCGGGGGGCGGGTGAGCAGTTCTTC. As protein: CASSYRGAGEQFF. Variable domain in full (rest from reference TRBV7-8 and TRBJ2-1): GAGVSQSPRYKVAKRGQDVALRCDPISGHVSLFWYQQALGQGPEFLTYFQNEAQLDKSGLPSDRFFAERPEGSVSTLKIQRTQQEDSAVYLCASSYRGAGEQFFGPGTRLTVL.

The J gene is TRBJ1-3, the V gene TRBV5-1; D perhaps matches TRBD1 (5 bases). V was clipped by 0 bases and J by 0 bases, with 13 bases between them. CDR1 and CDR2 (germline): SGHRS, YFSETQ. The CDR3 contains 17 residues. The CDR3 protein is CASSLATDSSSGNTIYF. Written as DNA, the CDR3 is TGCGCCAGCAGCTTGGCGACAGACAGCAGCTCTGGAAACACCATATATTTT.

This chain connects TRBV7-2 to TRBJ2-5; D is perhaps TRBD2 (5 bases). This CDR3 comprises 14 residues. V lost 5 bases and J 1 base, leaving 11 bases between the germline ends. Per germline, CDR1 SGHTA and CDR2 FQGNSA. The chain's CDR3 is CASSTREIQETQYF. Written as DNA, the CDR3 is TGTGCCAGCAGCACTCGGGAAATCCAAGAGACCCAGTACTTC.

This chain links TRBV28 with TRBJ2-4, with D possibly TRBD1 on 6 matching bases. Germline V gene data show CDR1 as MDHEN and CDR2 as SYDVKM. This CDR3 has 15 residues. The germline V and J ends were trimmed by 6 bases and 1 base, with 13 bases remaining between them. The CDR3 sequence is CASRPPRGAKNIQYF. The CDR3 DNA follows: TGTGCCAGCAGACCCCCGAGGGGGGCCAAAAACATTCAGTACTTC. Full variable domain (missing parts from reference TRBV28 and TRBJ2-4): DVKVTQSSRYLVKRTGEKVFLECVQDMDHENMFWYRQDPGLGLRLIYFSYDVKMKEKGDIPEGYSVSREKKERFSLILESASTNQTSMYLCASRPPRGAKNIQYFGAGTRLSVL.

The J gene is TRBJ2-7, the V gene TRBV30, with 9 nucleotides matching TRBD2. V lost 2 bases and J lost 2; bases outside the gene matches: 4. This CDR3 region has 14 residues. CDR1 and CDR2 (germline): GTSNPN, SVGIG (reference sequence). CDR3 nucleotides: TGTGCCTGGAGTCCGATAGCGGGAGCCTACGAGCAGTACTTC. Encoded protein: CAWSPIAGAYEQYF.

The chain combines TRBV11-1 with TRBJ1-2; 9 bases map to TRBD1. Germline CDR1 and CDR2: SGHAT and FQDESV (reference sequence). The CDR3 extends over 15 amino acids. With 4 bases clipped from V and 3 bases from J, the junction kept 6 bases outside the gene matches. CDR3 sequence reads: CASSSDRGGYYGYTF. The CDR3 region has the DNA TGTGCCAGCAGCTCGGACAGGGGAGGGTACTATGGCTACACCTTC.

The chain uses TRBV4-2 and TRBJ2-5; D might be TRBD2 (5 bases). V was clipped by 3 bases and J by 5 bases, with 19 bases between them. This CDR3 comprises 16 residues. CDR1 and CDR2 (germline): LGHNA, YNFKEQ. The CDR3 DNA reads TGTGCCAGCAGCCATCCTGGTGGAGCTGGGGAGGAGACCCAGTACTTC. Translated: CASSHPGGAGEETQYF.

The chain uses TRBV10-3 and TRBJ1-4; maybe TRBD1 (6 bases). The CDR3 has 14 residues. CDR1 is ENHRY, CDR2 SYGVKD, per germline. Trimming removed 4 bases at V and 10 bases at J, with 16 bases between. This chain's CDR3 is CAISGAGERGKLFF. The DNA of the CDR3 is TGTGCCATCAGTGGTGCAGGGGAAAGAGGAAAACTGTTTTTT.

The chain links TRBV28 to TRBJ1-1; no clear D. CDR1 and CDR2 (germline): MDHEN, SYDVKM. The V gene lost 2 bases and the J gene lost 3 bases, with 10 bases spanning the gap. The CDR3 extends over 14 amino acids. CDR3 DNA sequence: TGTGCCAGCAGTTTAAGGTTTTCTGACACTGAAGCTTTCTTT. Protein sequence: CASSLRFSDTEAFF.

The chain uses TRBV9 and TRBJ2-7, with D possibly matching TRBD2 (6 bases). V was clipped by 3 bases and J by 3 bases, with 10 bases between them. Germline CDR1 and CDR2: SGDLS and YYNGEE. The CDR3 loop spans 13 amino acids. The CDR3 region is CASSAGLHYEQYF. As DNA, the CDR3 is TGTGCCAGCAGCGCGGGACTGCACTACGAGCAGTACTTC.